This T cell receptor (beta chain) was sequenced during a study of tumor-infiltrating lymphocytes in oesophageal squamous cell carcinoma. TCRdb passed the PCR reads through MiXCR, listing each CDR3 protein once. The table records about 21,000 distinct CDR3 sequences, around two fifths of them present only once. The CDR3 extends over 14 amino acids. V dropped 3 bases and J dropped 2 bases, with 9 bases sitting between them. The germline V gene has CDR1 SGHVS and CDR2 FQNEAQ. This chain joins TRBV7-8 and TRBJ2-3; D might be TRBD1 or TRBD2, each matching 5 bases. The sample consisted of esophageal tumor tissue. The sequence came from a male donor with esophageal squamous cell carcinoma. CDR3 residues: CASSLGPNTDTQYF. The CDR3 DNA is TGTGCCAGCAGCTTGGGACCGAACACAGATACGCAGTATTTT.